Following are 17 T cell receptor beta chains from one sample sequenced in a study of Tregs in tolerant kidney transplant recipients. The assay was immunoSEQ multiplex PCR, and TCRdb's table has in-frame clones only and misses some. The sample holds approximately 69,000 clones, around 90% seen once. The sample was CD4+ T cells from blood, taken before the transplant. These receptor sequences come from a human donor who received a combined kidney and bone marrow transplant.

The CDR3 spells CASSGQGPGDTQYF. CDR3 coding DNA: TGTGCCAGCAGCGGACAGGGGCCGGGAGATACGCAGTATTTT. The chain recombines TRBV7-2 with TRBJ2-3; 9 bases line up with TRBD1. The germline V gene encodes CDR1 SGHTA and CDR2 FQGNSA. The CDR3 is 14 residues long. The V gene end was trimmed by 5 bases and the J gene end by 5 bases; junction bases not matched to a gene: 5.

This sequence joins TRBV19 and TRBJ2-7, with TRBD1 matching over 7 bases. This CDR3 has 15 amino acids. In germline, CDR1 is LNHDA, CDR2 SQIVND (reference sequence). V lost 5 bases and J lost 2; bases outside the gene matches: 9. The CDR3 is CASSLFRDRAYEQYF. The CDR3, as DNA: TGTGCCAGTAGTCTCTTCCGGGACAGAGCCTACGAGCAGTACTTC.

This chain links TRBV11-3 with TRBJ2-7, with TRBD2 identical over 11 bases. The CDR3 runs 14 residues. From germline, CDR1 is SGHNT and CDR2 YENEEA. V lost 5 bases to trimming and J lost 3 bases; unmatched junction nucleotides: 3. The CDR3 protein is CASSIGTSGYEQYF. In nucleotides, the CDR3 is TGTGCCAGCAGCATCGGGACTAGCGGCTACGAGCAGTACTTC.

This chain links TRBV19 with TRBJ2-5; 7 nucleotides line up with TRBD2. V shed 5 bases and J 1 base; nucleotides not matched to a gene: 4. This CDR3 region has 14 residues. The germline V gene encodes CDR1 LNHDA and CDR2 SQIVND (reference sequence). CDR3 region: CASSVSGGQETQYF. In nucleotides, the CDR3 is TGTGCCAGTAGTGTATCGGGGGGCCAAGAGACCCAGTACTTC.

The V and J genes are TRBV19 and TRBJ2-5, with D unclear. This CDR3 is 13 amino acids long. Trimming shortened V by 5 bases and J by 5 bases, and 12 bases separated the two germline ends. Germline V gene data show CDR1 as LNHDA and CDR2 as SQIVND (reference sequence). The DNA of the CDR3 is TGTGCCAGTAGTTGGAGAGTTTCGGAGACCCAGTACTTC. Translation: CASSWRVSETQYF.

This clone was detected only once. V is TRBV27 and J is TRBJ2-7; D is undetermined. The ends were cut back, 5 bases at V and 1 base at J, with 18 bases in the middle. Germline V CDR1 and CDR2: MNHEY, SMNVEV (reference sequence). This CDR3 has 16 residues. The DNA of the CDR3 is TGTGCCAGCAGTCCCTATTACTTGGCGGCGTCCTACGAGCAGTACTTC. Translated, it gives CASSPYYLAASYEQYF.

The rearrangement links TRBV30 to TRBJ1-2, with D possibly matching TRBD1 (5 bases). Germline values: CDR1 GTSNPN, CDR2 SVGIG (reference sequence). The length of the CDR3 is 12 residues. With 4 bases removed from V and 6 bases from J, the gap between germline ends came to 12 bases. CDR3 in DNA: TGTGCCTGGACCCCGGGGGGGGATGGCTACACCTTC. Translation gives CAWTPGGDGYTF.

The V and J genes are TRBV15 and TRBJ1-1, with D possibly being TRBD1 (5 bases). This CDR3 contains 15 residues. Germline V gene sequence: CDR1 LNHNV, CDR2 YYDKDF (reference sequence). Trimming took off 1 base at V and 4 bases at J, with 13 bases between the two ends. The DNA for the CDR3 is TGTGCCACCAGCAGAGGATCAGGGATTGGCACTGAAGCTTTCTTT. Translation gives CATSRGSGIGTEAFF.

This chain joins TRBV4-1 and TRBJ2-3; maybe TRBD1 (5 bases). The CDR3 is made up of 14 amino acids. V was cut by 0 bases and J by 3 bases, with 7 bases left in between. Germline V CDR1 and CDR2: MGHRA, YSYEKL. For the CDR3, the DNA is TGCGCCAGCAGCCAAGACAGGGTGACAGATACGCAGTATTTT. It encodes CASSQDRVTDTQYF.

The J gene is TRBJ2-2, the V gene TRBV28; a possible D gene is TRBD2 (5 bases). The germline V gene has CDR1 MDHEN and CDR2 SYDVKM. The V and J ends lost 6 bases and 4 bases respectively, with 15 bases between them. The CDR3 spans 15 residues. The CDR3 nucleotides read TGTGCCAGCAGCCGAGCGGCTGCGGGCACCGGGGAGCTGTTTTTT. Translating gives CASSRAAAGTGELFF. Variable domain in full (rest from reference TRBV28 and TRBJ2-2): DVKVTQSSRYLVKRTGEKVFLECVQDMDHENMFWYRQDPGLGLRLIYFSYDVKMKEKGDIPEGYSVSREKKERFSLILESASTNQTSMYLCASSRAAAGTGELFFGEGSRLTVL.

This sequence joins TRBV5-8 and TRBJ2-7; 11 nucleotides match TRBD1. This CDR3 has 15 amino acids. V trimming: 4 bases; J trimming: 5 bases; junction bases outside the gene matches: 8. CDR1 SGHTS and CDR2 YDEGEE come from the germline V gene. The CDR3 coding sequence is TGTGCCAGCAGCCGTCCGGGACAGGGGGGCCACGAGCAGTACTTC. Amino acid sequence: CASSRPGQGGHEQYF.

J is TRBJ1-4 and V is TRBV18; tentatively, D is TRBD1 (6 bases). CDR1 is KGHSH and CDR2 is LQKENI in the germline V gene. CDR3 length: 15 residues. V shed 3 bases and J shed 8 bases, with 16 bases lying between them. The CDR3 region has the DNA TGTGCCAGCTCACCTTCCGCGGGGGCTCCCGAAAAACTGTTTTTT. As protein: CASSPSAGAPEKLFF.

This CDR3 reads CASSIGRGAVTEAFF. In nucleotides, the CDR3 is TGTGCCAGTAGTATAGGTCGGGGGGCAGTCACTGAAGCTTTCTTT. The rearrangement links TRBV19 to TRBJ1-1; possible D gene TRBD1, 6 bases. The CDR3 has 15 amino acids. CDR1 is LNHDA and CDR2 is SQIVND in the germline V gene (reference sequence). Trimming took 1 base from V and 4 from J, leaving 13 bases between them.

The V call is TRBV19, the J call TRBJ1-2; D is ambiguous. The CDR3 runs 13 residues. V lost 1 base to trimming and J lost 4 bases, with 7 bases between them. Germline V gene data show CDR1 as LNHDA and CDR2 as SQIVND (reference sequence). In nucleotides, the CDR3 is TGTGCCAGTAGTATAGCAGGCAGCTATGGCTACACCTTC. Its translation: CASSIAGSYGYTF.

This sequence joins TRBV7-2 and TRBJ2-7; the match to TRBD2 covers 7 bases. V trimming: 2 bases; J trimming: 5 bases; junction bases outside the gene matches: 6. The CDR3 consists of 14 residues. Germline V gives CDR1 SGHTA, CDR2 FQGNSA. The CDR3 here is CASSLRSGIHEQYF. CDR3 sequence (DNA): TGTGCCAGCAGCTTAAGAAGCGGGATCCACGAGCAGTACTTC. The complete variable domain, with remaining parts taken from reference TRBV7-2 and TRBJ2-7, reads GAGVSQSPSNKVTEKGKDVELRCDPISGHTALYWYRQSLGQGLEFLIYFQGNSAPDKSGLPSDRFSAERTGGSVSTLTIQRTQQEDSAVYLCASSLRSGIHEQYFGPGTRLTVT.

V gene TRBV6-1 combines with J gene TRBJ2-4; D may be TRBD1 (6 bases). V dropped 3 bases and J dropped 4 bases, with 10 bases sitting between them. This CDR3 region has 14 residues. Germline assignment: CDR1 MNHNS and CDR2 SASEGT. The CDR3 nucleotides are TGTGCCAGCAGTGAGTCGGACAGAAAAAACATTCAGTACTTC. The encoded protein is CASSESDRKNIQYF.

The chain couples TRBV10-1 to TRBJ2-7; 9 positions match TRBD2. The CDR3 loop spans 14 amino acids. The germline V gene encodes CDR1 WNHNN and CDR2 SYGVQD (reference sequence). The trim removed 7 bases at V and 2 bases at J, leaving 6 bases unmatched. The CDR3 nucleotides read TGCGCCAGCAAGTTTAGCGGGAGCACCTACGAGCAGTACTTC. Amino acid sequence: CASKFSGSTYEQYF.